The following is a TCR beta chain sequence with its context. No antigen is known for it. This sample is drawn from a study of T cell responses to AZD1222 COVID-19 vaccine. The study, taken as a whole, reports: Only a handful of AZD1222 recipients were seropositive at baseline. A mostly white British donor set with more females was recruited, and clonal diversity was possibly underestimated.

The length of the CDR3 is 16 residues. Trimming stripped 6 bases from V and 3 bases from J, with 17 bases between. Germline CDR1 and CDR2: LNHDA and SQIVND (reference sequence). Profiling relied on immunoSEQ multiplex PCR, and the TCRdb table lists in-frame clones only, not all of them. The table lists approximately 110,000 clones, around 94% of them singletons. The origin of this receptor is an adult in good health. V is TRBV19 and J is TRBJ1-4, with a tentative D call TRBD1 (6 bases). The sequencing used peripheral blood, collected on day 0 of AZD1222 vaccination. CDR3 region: CASRDKEGVANEKLFF. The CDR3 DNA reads TGTGCCAGTAGAGATAAGGAGGGGGTTGCTAATGAAAAACTGTTTTTT.